These T cell receptor beta chains were read from a single sample in a study of post-analysis software for immune sequencing data. A single record per CDR3 protein comes from TCRdb applying MiXCR to the PCR reads. The sample records 800,000 to 950,000 distinct CDR3 sequences, about 57% being singletons. Source material: blood. These receptor sequences come from a girl under 18 with multiple sclerosis. The CDR3 runs from the conserved cysteine through the conserved F or W.

cdr3_length v_call cdr3_aa
16 TRBV12-3/TRBV12-4 CASSLRMRQQSDTQYF
14 TRBV29-1 CSVGLAMSTDTQYF
16 TRBV20-1 CSASRTRLAGGDTQYF
16 TRBV6-5 CASRHSPSAGGDTQYF
14 TRBV29-1 CSVVTESSYNERFF
14 TRBV5-5 CASSLVPRSYEQYF
13 TRBV29-1 CSVQTGTYNVLTF
14 TRBV5-1 CASSLASPSTEAFF
16 TRBV5-5 CASSFHPEGQSYEQYF
15 TRBV5-1 CASSLGQGDFYEQYF
17 TRBV6-6 CASSSVPGQGMKHEQYF
16 TRBV5-1 CASSLGLRQVNTEAFF
17 TRBV7-6 CASSLGWTSGSYNEQFF
14 TRBV15 CATSRGQGGLGYTF
15 TRBV11-2 CASSSGERPTDTQYF
15 TRBV7-2 CASSLGTVITDTQYF
13 TRBV7-9 CASSLEPSDEQYF
13 TRBV29-1 CSASPVAKNIQYF
15 TRBV5-6 CASSFRTTMNTEAFF
16 TRBV5-6 CASSPRMRARDHIQYF
14 TRBV20-1 CSARGREGPDTQYF
14 TRBV5-1 CASSLGAGRATQYF
18 TRBV20-1 CSARGTGELIIAKNIQYF
15 TRBV7-2 CASSFRQGTPRGYTF
12 TRBV12-3/TRBV12-4 CACRRQGARQFF
15 TRBV5-1 CASSAEGRIEETQYF
12 TRBV29-1 CSVVAEPDAQYF
18 TRBV20-1 CSAPVTSGAGPVYNEQFF
15 TRBV12-3/TRBV12-4 CASSLALRDWYEQYF